This is a list of T cell receptor beta chains from one sample in a study of identical twins. One entry per CDR3 protein results from TCRdb running MiXCR on the 5' RACE reads. Among hundreds of thousands of distinct CDR3 sequences listed, 18% were seen once. The same data also went into a second study, on T cells expressing NK-cell markers.

The sequenced sample consisted of PBMCs. All receptors come from a woman younger than 30 in good health. Each CDR3 is given with its conserved first and last residue. A D gene is named only where the DNA matches it firmly. Clone size is not always given. Where it is, it says once, few, many or a class for expanded clones.

v_call	cdr3_length	d_call	clone_size	j_call	cdr3_aa	cdr3_nt
TRBV18	14	TRBD1	few	TRBJ2-2	CASSTTGSTGELFF	TGTGCCAGCTCAACGACAGGGAGTACCGGGGAGCTGTTTTTT
TRBV5-1	13	NA	NA	TRBJ2-1	CASSLGGGSEQFF	TGCGCCAGCAGTCTAGGAGGAGGGAGCGAGCAGTTCTTC
TRBV20-1	13	TRBD1	NA	TRBJ1-1	CSARGGQSTEAFF	TGCAGTGCTAGAGGGGGACAGAGTACTGAAGCTTTCTTT
TRBV20-1	13	NA	NA	TRBJ1-5	CSARGGNNQPQHF	TGCAGTGCTAGGGGGGGAAACAATCAGCCCCAGCATTTT
TRBV28	12	NA	NA	TRBJ2-5	CASNWDSRTQYF	TGTGCCAGCAATTGGGACTCACGGACCCAGTACTTC
TRBV7-8	15	NA	NA	TRBJ2-2	CASSSKTLNTGELFF	TGTGCCAGCAGCTCTAAAACTTTGAACACCGGGGAGCTGTTTTTT
TRBV7-9	12	NA	many	TRBJ2-3	CASSLATDTQYF	TGTGCCAGCAGCTTAGCGACAGATACGCAGTATTTT
TRBV7-9	11	NA	few	TRBJ2-5	CAGRAGETQYF	TGTGCGGGCAGGGCAGGAGAGACCCAGTACTTC
TRBV29-1	14	NA	NA	TRBJ2-1	CSTYPTEAYNEQFF	TGCAGCACCTACCCGACAGAGGCCTACAATGAGCAGTTCTTC
TRBV6-5	15	TRBD2	few	TRBJ2-3	CASSYSSGRPDTQYF	TGTGCCAGCAGTTACTCGAGCGGGAGGCCAGATACGCAGTATTTT
TRBV29-1	12	NA	many	TRBJ2-1	CSVALMSNEQFF	TGCAGCGTTGCTCTAATGAGTAATGAGCAGTTCTTC
TRBV5-6	15	TRBD2	NA	TRBJ2-5	CASSSGGGAKETQYF	TGTGCCAGCAGTTCCGGCGGGGGGGCCAAAGAGACCCAGTACTTC
TRBV7-6	14	NA	few	TRBJ1-2	CASSPGRAYYGYTF	TGTGCCAGCAGCCCGGGGCGAGCTTACTATGGCTACACCTTC
TRBV3-1	13	NA	NA	TRBJ1-2	CASSPPGNYGYTF	TGTGCCAGCAGCCCCCCTGGGAACTATGGCTACACCTTC
TRBV7-9	17	TRBD2	few	TRBJ2-1	CASSQLGAGYSEDEQFF	TGTGCCAGCAGCCAGTTGGGAGCGGGGTACAGCGAGGATGAGCAGTTCTTC
TRBV12-3/TRBV12-4	17	NA	NA	TRBJ2-1	CASSFRPDRRIDNEQFF	TGTGCCAGCAGTTTTAGACCCGATCGGCGGATTGACAATGAGCAGTTCTTC
TRBV6-2/TRBV6-3	14	NA	NA	TRBJ2-7	CASSYEAGSPEQYF	TGTGCCAGCAGTTATGAGGCAGGCTCTCCGGAGCAGTACTTC
TRBV7-9	14	TRBD1	NA	TRBJ1-4	CASRDGTGAEKLFF	TGTGCCAGCAGGGACGGGACAGGGGCCGAAAAACTGTTTTTT
TRBV6-2/TRBV6-3	17	TRBD2	NA	TRBJ2-3	CASSLGLARRNTDTQYF	TGTGCCAGCAGCTTGGGACTAGCGAGACGTAACACAGATACGCAGTATTTT
TRBV18	14	NA	NA	TRBJ1-6	CASSRLSYNSPLHF	TGTGCCAGCTCACGGCTCTCCTATAATTCACCCCTCCACTTT
TRBV20-1	12	NA	NA	TRBJ2-3	CSAAGVPDTQYF	TGCAGTGCAGCAGGGGTGCCAGATACGCAGTATTTT
TRBV6-2/TRBV6-3	14	NA	few	TRBJ2-1	CASTSRGSYNEQFF	TGTGCCAGCACCTCCCGGGGGTCTTACAATGAGCAGTTCTTC
TRBV20-1	15	NA	NA	TRBJ2-1	CSATTQGRVYNEQFF	TGCAGTGCTACCACTCAGGGCCGGGTGTACAATGAGCAGTTCTTC
TRBV12-3/TRBV12-4	16	NA	few	TRBJ1-5	CASSLRTQGLNQPQHF	TGTGCCAGCAGTTTAAGGACGCAGGGGTTAAATCAGCCCCAGCATTTT
TRBV15	19	TRBD2	few	TRBJ2-1	CATSGRTSGGGFSYNEQFF	TGTGCCACCAGCGGCCGGACTAGCGGGGGGGGATTCTCCTACAATGAGCAGTTCTTC
TRBV5-1	13	NA	few	TRBJ1-1	CASSVTENTEAFF	TGCGCCAGCAGCGTGACAGAGAACACTGAAGCTTTCTTT
TRBV12-5	10	NA	NA	TRBJ1-1	CASGLREAFF	TGTGCTAGTGGTTTGCGGGAAGCTTTCTTT
TRBV29-1	13	NA	few	TRBJ1-2	CSAQAGPNYGYTF	TGCAGCGCCCAGGCCGGACCTAACTATGGCTACACCTTC
TRBV5-1	15	NA	few	TRBJ2-6	CASSATGSGANVLTF	TGCGCCAGCAGCGCCACGGGATCTGGGGCCAACGTCCTGACTTTC
TRBV11-2	18	TRBD2	NA	TRBJ2-3	CASSLLLAGGLSTDTQYF	TGTGCCAGCAGCCTGCTATTAGCGGGGGGGCTAAGCACAGATACGCAGTATTTT
TRBV27	14	NA	few	TRBJ2-7	CASSLFQGPYEQYF	TGTGCCAGCAGTTTATTTCAGGGGCCCTACGAGCAGTACTTC
TRBV20-1	14	NA	NA	TRBJ2-5	CSAPVTGFQETQYF	TGCAGTGCCCCTGTGACAGGTTTCCAAGAGACCCAGTACTTC
TRBV7-9	13	NA	NA	TRBJ1-1	CASSLDGRQQAFF	TGTGCCAGCAGCTTAGACGGGAGGCAGCAAGCTTTCTTT
TRBV12-3/TRBV12-4	14	TRBD1	NA	TRBJ1-2	CASTHSDRGYGYTF	TGTGCCAGCACCCACTCGGACAGGGGGTATGGCTACACCTTC
TRBV9	15	NA	few	TRBJ2-7	CASSPPFPASYEQYF	TGTGCCAGCAGCCCCCCCTTCCCGGCCTCCTACGAGCAGTACTTC
TRBV6-2/TRBV6-3	15	TRBD2	few	TRBJ2-1	CASRLGLATHNEQFF	TGTGCCAGCAGACTGGGACTAGCGACCCACAATGAGCAGTTCTTC
TRBV20-1	14	NA	NA	TRBJ1-1	CSARRQYSDTEAFF	TGCAGTGCTCGCCGACAGTATTCGGACACTGAAGCTTTCTTT
TRBV11-3	15	TRBD2	NA	TRBJ2-3	CASSPGGGAIDTQYF	TGTGCCAGCAGCCCTGGCGGGGGGGCAATAGATACGCAGTATTTT
TRBV5-1	15	TRBD2	many	TRBJ2-7	CASSLGTSGFYEQYF	TGTGCCAGCAGCTTAGGGACTAGCGGATTCTACGAGCAGTACTTC
TRBV5-6	15	NA	NA	TRBJ1-1	CASSLGRFMNTEAFF	TGTGCCAGCAGCTTGGGGCGTTTTATGAACACTGAAGCTTTCTTT
TRBV20-1	10	NA	few	TRBJ2-7	CSAKSYEQYF	TGCAGTGCCAAGTCCTACGAGCAGTACTTC
TRBV20-1	15	TRBD1	NA	TRBJ2-5	CSARDSGTAQETQYF	TGCAGTGCTAGAGATTCCGGGACAGCCCAAGAGACCCAGTACTTC
TRBV25-1	14	NA	few	TRBJ1-1	CASSEGSHKSEAFF	TGTGCCAGCAGTGAAGGGAGCCACAAGAGTGAAGCTTTCTTT